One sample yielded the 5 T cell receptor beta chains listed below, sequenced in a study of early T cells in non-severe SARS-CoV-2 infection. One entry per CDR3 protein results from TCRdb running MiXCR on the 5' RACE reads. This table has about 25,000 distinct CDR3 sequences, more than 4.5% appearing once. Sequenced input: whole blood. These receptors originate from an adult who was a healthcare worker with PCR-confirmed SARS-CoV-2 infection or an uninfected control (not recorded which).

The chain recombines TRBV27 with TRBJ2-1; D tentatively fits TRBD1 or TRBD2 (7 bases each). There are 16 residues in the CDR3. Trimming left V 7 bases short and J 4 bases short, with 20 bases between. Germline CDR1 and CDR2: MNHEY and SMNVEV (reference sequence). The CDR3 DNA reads TGTGCCAGCAAAACCCGGGACAGCGGGGTGTACAATGAGCAGTTCTTC. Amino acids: CASKTRDSGVYNEQFF.

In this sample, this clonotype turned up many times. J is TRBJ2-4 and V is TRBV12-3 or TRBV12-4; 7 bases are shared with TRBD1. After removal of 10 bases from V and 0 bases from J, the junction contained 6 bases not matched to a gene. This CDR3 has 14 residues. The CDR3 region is CATGDRLAKNIQYF. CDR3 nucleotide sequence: TGTGCCACCGGGGACAGATTAGCCAAAAACATTCAGTACTTC.

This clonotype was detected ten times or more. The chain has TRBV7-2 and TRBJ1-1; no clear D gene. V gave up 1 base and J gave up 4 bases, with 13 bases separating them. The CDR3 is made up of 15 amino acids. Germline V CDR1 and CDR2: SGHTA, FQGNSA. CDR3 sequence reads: CASSLDQLRGTEAFF. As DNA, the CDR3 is TGTGCCAGCAGCTTAGATCAACTCCGGGGCACTGAAGCTTTCTTT.

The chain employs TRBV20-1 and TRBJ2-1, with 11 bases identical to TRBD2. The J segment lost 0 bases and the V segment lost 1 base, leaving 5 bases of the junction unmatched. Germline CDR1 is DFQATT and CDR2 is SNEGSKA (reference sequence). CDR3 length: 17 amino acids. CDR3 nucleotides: TGCAGTGCTAGAGTTTCTAGCGGGAGGAGCTCCTACAATGAGCAGTTCTTC. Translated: CSARVSSGRSSYNEQFF.

The CDR3 here is CASSLRGGTEAFF. The DNA of the CDR3 is TGTGCCAGCAGCTTGAGGGGCGGTACTGAAGCTTTCTTT. The chain links TRBV7-3 to TRBJ1-1, with D possibly being TRBD1 (5 bases). The CDR3 is made up of 13 amino acids. Trimming pared 3 bases from V and 5 bases from J, leaving 10 bases between. Germline CDR1 is SGHTA and CDR2 is FQGTGA.